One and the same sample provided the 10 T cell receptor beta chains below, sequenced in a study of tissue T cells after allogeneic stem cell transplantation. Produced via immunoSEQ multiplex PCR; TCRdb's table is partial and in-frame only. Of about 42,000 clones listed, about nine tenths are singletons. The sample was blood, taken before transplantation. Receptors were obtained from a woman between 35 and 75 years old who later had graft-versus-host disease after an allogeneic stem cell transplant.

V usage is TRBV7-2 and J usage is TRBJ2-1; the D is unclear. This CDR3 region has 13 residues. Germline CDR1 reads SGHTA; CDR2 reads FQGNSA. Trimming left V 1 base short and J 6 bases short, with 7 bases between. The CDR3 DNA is TGTGCCAGCAGCTTAGACAGATCCAATGAGCAGTTCTTC. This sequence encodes CASSLDRSNEQFF.

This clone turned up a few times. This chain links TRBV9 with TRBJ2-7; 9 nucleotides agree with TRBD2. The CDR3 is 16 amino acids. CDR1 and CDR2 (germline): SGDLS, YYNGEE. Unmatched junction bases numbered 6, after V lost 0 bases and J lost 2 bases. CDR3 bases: TGTGCCAGCAGCGTAGGTAGCGGGGGACTCCCCTACGAGCAGTACTTC. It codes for CASSVGSGGLPYEQYF.

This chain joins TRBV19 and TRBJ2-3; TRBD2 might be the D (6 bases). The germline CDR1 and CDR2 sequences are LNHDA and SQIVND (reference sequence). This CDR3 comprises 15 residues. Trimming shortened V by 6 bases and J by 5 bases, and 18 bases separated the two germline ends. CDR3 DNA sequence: TGTGCCAGTAGGAAATCTAGCCGGAGGGAAGATACGCAGTATTTT. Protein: CASRKSSRREDTQYF.

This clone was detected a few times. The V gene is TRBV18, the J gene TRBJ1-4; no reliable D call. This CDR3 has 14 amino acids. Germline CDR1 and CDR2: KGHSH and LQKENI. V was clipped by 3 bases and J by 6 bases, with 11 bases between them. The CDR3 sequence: CASSPRQDYEKLFF. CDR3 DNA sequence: TGTGCCAGCTCACCCCGGCAAGATTATGAAAAACTGTTTTTT.

For the CDR3, the DNA is TGTGCCAGCAGGGGTGGACAGGGGGCTGCTGGCTACACCTTC. Translation gives CASRGGQGAAGYTF. The genes are TRBV28 and TRBJ1-2; 11 positions match TRBD1. With 6 bases clipped from V and 7 bases from J, the junction kept 7 bases outside the gene matches. The CDR3 totals 14 residues. Germline CDR1 MDHEN, CDR2 SYDVKM.

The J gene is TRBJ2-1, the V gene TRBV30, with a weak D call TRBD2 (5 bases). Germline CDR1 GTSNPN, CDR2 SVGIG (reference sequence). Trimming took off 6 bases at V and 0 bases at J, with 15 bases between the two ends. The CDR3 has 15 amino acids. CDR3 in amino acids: CACGETRSSYNEQFF. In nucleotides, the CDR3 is TGTGCCTGCGGGGAAACTAGGAGCTCCTACAATGAGCAGTTCTTC.

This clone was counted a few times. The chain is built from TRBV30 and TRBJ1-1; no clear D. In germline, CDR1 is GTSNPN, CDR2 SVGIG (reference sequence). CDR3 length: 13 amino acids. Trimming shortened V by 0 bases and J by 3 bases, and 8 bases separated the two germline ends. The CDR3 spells CAWSVTGYTEAFF. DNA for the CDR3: TGTGCCTGGAGTGTAACTGGGTACACTGAAGCTTTCTTT. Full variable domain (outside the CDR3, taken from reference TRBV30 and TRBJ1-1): SQTIHQWPATLVQPVGSPLSLECTVEGTSNPNLYWYRQAAGRGLQLLFYSVGIGQISSEVPQNLSASRPQDRQFILSSKKLLLSDSGFYLCAWSVTGYTEAFFGQGTRLTVV.

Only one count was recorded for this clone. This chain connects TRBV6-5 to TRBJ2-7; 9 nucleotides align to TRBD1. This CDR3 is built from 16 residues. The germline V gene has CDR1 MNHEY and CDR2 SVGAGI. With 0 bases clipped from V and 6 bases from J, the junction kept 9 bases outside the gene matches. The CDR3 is CASSYSGQGKVGEQYF. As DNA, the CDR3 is TGTGCCAGCAGTTACTCTGGACAGGGGAAGGTTGGCGAGCAGTACTTC.

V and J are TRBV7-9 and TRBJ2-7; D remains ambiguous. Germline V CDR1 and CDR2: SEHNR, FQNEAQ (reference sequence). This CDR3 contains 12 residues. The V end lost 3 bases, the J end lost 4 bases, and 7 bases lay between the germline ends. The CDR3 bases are TGTGCCAGCAGCTTTGGGCCTTACGAGCAGTACTTC. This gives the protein CASSFGPYEQYF.

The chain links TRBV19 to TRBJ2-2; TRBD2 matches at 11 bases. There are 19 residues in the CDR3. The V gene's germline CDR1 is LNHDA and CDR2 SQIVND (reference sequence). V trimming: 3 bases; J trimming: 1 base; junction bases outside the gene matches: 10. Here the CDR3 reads CASSIQKLAGGVNTGELFF. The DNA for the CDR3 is TGTGCCAGTAGTATCCAAAAGCTAGCGGGAGGTGTGAACACCGGGGAGCTGTTTTTT. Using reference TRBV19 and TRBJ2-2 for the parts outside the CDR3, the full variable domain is DGGITQSPKYLFRKEGQNVTLSCEQNLNHDAMYWYRQDPGQGLRLIYYSQIVNDFQKGDIAEGYSVSREKKESFPLTVTSAQKNPTAFYLCASSIQKLAGGVNTGELFFGEGSRLTVL.